These T cell receptor beta chains were read from a single sample in a study of control samples from healthy donors and cancer patients. This table comes from immunoSEQ multiplex PCR, and its TCRdb copy is limited to in-frame clones, with some not included. The sample has 150,000 to 200,000 clones, about 90% seen once. The sequenced sample was blood. Source of these receptors: a woman between 50 and 59 years old in good health. The CDR3 runs from the conserved cysteine through the conserved F or W. D genes are given only for firm matches. Not every row has a clone size; where given, it reads once, few, many or a size class.

v_call,d_call,j_call,clone_size,cdr3_aa,cdr3_nt
TRBV6-5,.,TRBJ2-7,.,CASRFGLPYEQYF,TGTGCCAGCAGATTCGGACTACCCTACGAGCAGTACTTC
TRBV30,.,TRBJ1-3,.,CACPGHNSGNTIYF,TGTGCCTGTCCGGGACATAACTCTGGAAACACCATATATTTT
TRBV11-2,TRBD1,TRBJ2-2,.,CASRRQGTGELFF,TGTGCCAGCAGACGACAGGGGACCGGGGAGCTGTTTTTT
TRBV9,TRBD2,TRBJ2-1,.,CASSVGWRGDLNEQFF,TGTGCCAGCAGCGTAGGGTGGCGGGGGGACCTCAATGAGCAGTTCTTC
TRBV11-2,.,TRBJ1-2,.,CASSFAELYGYTF,TGTGCCAGCAGCTTCGCGGAACTGTATGGCTACACCTTC
TRBV7-2,TRBD2,TRBJ2-5,.,CASSPLWVADSGRETQYF,TGTGCCAGCAGCCCGTTGTGGGTGGCGGATAGCGGGAGAGAGACCCAGTACTTC
TRBV4-1,.,TRBJ2-1,.,CASSQDVGDEQFF,TGCGCCAGCAGCCAAGATGTGGGGGACGAGCAGTTCTTC
TRBV6-5,.,TRBJ2-5,.,CASSPRPRYQETQYF,TGTGCCAGCAGCCCCCGTCCAAGGTACCAAGAGACCCAGTACTTC
TRBV6-4,TRBD1,TRBJ2-1,.,CASAGQGGGEQFF,TGTGCCAGCGCTGGACAGGGCGGCGGTGAGCAGTTCTTC
TRBV18,.,TRBJ2-5,.,CASSLNQETQYF,TGTGCCAGCTCACTAAACCAAGAGACCCAGTACTTC
TRBV3-1/TRBV3-2,.,TRBJ1-5,few,CASSPDLDQPQHF,TGTGCCAGCAGTCCCGACCTAGATCAGCCCCAGCATTTT
TRBV5-1,.,TRBJ2-5,.,CASSYSEGETQYF,TGCGCCAGCAGCTATTCCGAGGGAGAGACCCAGTACTTC
TRBV7-3,.,TRBJ2-3,.,CASSLRGSGRTDTQYF,TGTGCCAGCAGCTTACGGGGCAGCGGGCGCACAGATACGCAGTATTTT
TRBV9,.,TRBJ2-2,.,CASSVEAANTGELFF,TGTGCCAGCAGCGTAGAAGCGGCGAACACCGGGGAGCTGTTTTTT
TRBV7-2,.,TRBJ1-2,.,CASSSTGLLVGYTF,TGTGCCAGCAGCTCGACAGGCCTCCTCGTTGGCTACACCTTC
TRBV27,TRBD2,TRBJ2-1,.,CASSLYGGSSYNEQFF,TGTGCCAGCAGTTTATACGGCGGGAGCTCCTACAATGAGCAGTTCTTC
TRBV5-1,.,TRBJ1-5,once,CASSLATNQPQHF,TGCGCCAGCAGCTTGGCTACTAATCAGCCCCAGCATTTT
TRBV19,.,TRBJ2-3,.,CASSRAPTNTQYF,TGTGCCAGTTCCAGGGCCCCAACGAATACGCAGTATTTT
TRBV7-2,TRBD2,TRBJ2-1,.,CASSSRSGFYNEQFF,TGTGCCAGCAGCTCCCGTAGCGGGTTCTACAATGAGCAGTTCTTC
TRBV6-4,.,TRBJ2-1,.,CASSERRVRLDEQFF,TGTGCCAGCAGTGAAAGAAGAGTAAGGTTAGATGAGCAGTTCTTC
TRBV4-3,.,TRBJ1-3,.,CASSQEVSPVTIYF,TGCGCCAGCAGCCAAGAAGTCAGCCCGGTCACCATATATTTT
TRBV20-1,.,TRBJ2-5,.,CSASDLQKGKTQYF,TGCAGTGCTAGTGATCTTCAGAAGGGCAAGACCCAGTACTTC
TRBV7-2,.,TRBJ1-3,once,CASSLESRPAIYF,TGTGCCAGCAGCTTAGAAAGCAGGCCGGCCATATATTTT
TRBV4-3,.,TRBJ1-2,.,CASSQEGRRVAGYTF,TGCGCCAGCAGCCAAGAAGGAAGGAGGGTCGCTGGCTACACCTTC
TRBV11-2,.,TRBJ2-1,.,CASSPLGEQFF,TGTGCCAGCAGCCCCCTCGGTGAGCAGTTCTTC
TRBV20-1,.,TRBJ1-5,.,CSASIRRTSNQPQHF,TGCAGTGCTAGTATTAGGAGAACTAGCAATCAGCCCCAGCATTTT
TRBV5-4,.,TRBJ1-1,.,CASSLDPGVNTEAFF,TGTGCCAGCAGCTTGGATCCAGGCGTGAACACTGAAGCTTTCTTT
TRBV7-9,.,TRBJ1-1,.,CASSLLTARNTEAFF,TGTGCCAGCAGCTTATTAACGGCGAGGAACACTGAAGCTTTCTTT
TRBV19,TRBD2,TRBJ2-5,.,CASSIRLAGRQETQYF,TGTGCCAGTAGCATCCGACTAGCGGGCCGCCAAGAGACCCAGTACTTC
TRBV7-2,.,TRBJ2-7,once,CASSLGRSAREQYF,TGTGCCAGCAGCTTAGGGAGATCAGCGCGCGAGCAGTACTTC
TRBV6-5,.,TRBJ1-1,.,CASSSNPRVNTEAFF,TGTGCCAGCAGTTCAAATCCCAGGGTGAACACTGAAGCTTTCTTT
TRBV7-9,.,TRBJ2-5,.,CASSLNGETQYF,TGTGCCAGCAGCTTAAACGGGGAGACCCAGTACTTC
TRBV4-1,.,TRBJ1-4,.,CASSHRRGRLATNEKLFF,TGCGCCAGCAGCCATCGTCGGGGGCGACTTGCAACTAATGAAAAACTGTTTTTT
TRBV10-3,.,TRBJ2-1,once,CAISVGYNEQFF,TGTGCCATCAGTGTAGGCTACAATGAGCAGTTCTTC
TRBV5-8,.,TRBJ1-1,.,CASSWQSNTEAFF,TGTGCCAGCAGCTGGCAGTCCAACACTGAAGCTTTCTTT
TRBV14,.,TRBJ2-1,once,CASSQVLGGYNEQFF,TGTGCCAGCAGCCAAGTTTTAGGGGGTTACAATGAGCAGTTCTTC
TRBV5-1,TRBD2,TRBJ2-3,.,CASSIPGGDTQYF,TGCGCCAGCAGCATTCCCGGGGGGGATACGCAGTATTTT
TRBV28,TRBD1,TRBJ1-1,.,CASSRTGGRTEAFF,TGTGCCAGCAGCAGGACAGGGGGTAGAACTGAAGCTTTCTTT